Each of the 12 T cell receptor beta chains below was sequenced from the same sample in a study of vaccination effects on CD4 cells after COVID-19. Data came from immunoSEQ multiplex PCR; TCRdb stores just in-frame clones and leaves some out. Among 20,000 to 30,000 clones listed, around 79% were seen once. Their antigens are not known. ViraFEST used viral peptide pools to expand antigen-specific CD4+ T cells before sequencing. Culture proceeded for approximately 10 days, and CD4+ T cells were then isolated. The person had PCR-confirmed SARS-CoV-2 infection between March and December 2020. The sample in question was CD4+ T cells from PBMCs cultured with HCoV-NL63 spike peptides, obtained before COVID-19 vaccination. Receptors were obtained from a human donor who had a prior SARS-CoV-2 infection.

The CDR3 DNA sequence: TGCGCCAGCAGCGCGGACAGGAGGGGGAACACTGAAGCTTTCTTT. This codes for CASSADRRGNTEAFF. The V gene is TRBV5-1, the J gene TRBJ1-1, with 7 bases matching TRBD1. The CDR3 is 15 residues long. V was clipped by 4 bases and J by 1 base; unmatched bases: 7. Germline V gene data show CDR1 as SGHRS and CDR2 as YFSETQ.

CDR3: CASSPRGRGGQFYGYTF. In DNA, the CDR3 is TGTGCCAGCTCACCTCGGGGCAGGGGTGGCCAGTTCTATGGCTACACCTTC. The genes are TRBV18 and TRBJ1-2, with D possibly matching TRBD1 (6 bases). CDR3 length equals 17 residues. Germline V gene data show CDR1 as KGHSH and CDR2 as LQKENI. Trimming left V 3 bases short and J 4 bases short, with 21 bases between. Full variable domain (rest looked up from reference TRBV18 and TRBJ1-2): NAGVMQNPRHLVRRRGQEARLRCSPMKGHSHVYWYRQLPEEGLKFMVYLQKENIIDESGMPKERFSAEFPKEGPSILRIQQVVRGDSAAYFCASSPRGRGGQFYGYTFGSGTRLTVV.

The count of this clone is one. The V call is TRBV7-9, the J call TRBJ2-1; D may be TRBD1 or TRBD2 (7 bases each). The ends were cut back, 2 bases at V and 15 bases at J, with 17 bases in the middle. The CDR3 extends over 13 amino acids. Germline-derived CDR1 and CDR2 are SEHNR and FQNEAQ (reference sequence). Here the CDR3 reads CASSLMGQGGRFF. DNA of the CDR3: TGTGCCAGCAGCTTAATGGGGCAGGGGGGGCGGTTCTTC.

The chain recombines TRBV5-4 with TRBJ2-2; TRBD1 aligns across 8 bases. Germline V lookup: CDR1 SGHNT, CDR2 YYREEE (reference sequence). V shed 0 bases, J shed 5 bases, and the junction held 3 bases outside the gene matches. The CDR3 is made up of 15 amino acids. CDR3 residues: CASSLGDRSTGELFF. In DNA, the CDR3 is TGTGCCAGCAGCTTGGGGGACAGGTCGACCGGGGAGCTGTTTTTT.

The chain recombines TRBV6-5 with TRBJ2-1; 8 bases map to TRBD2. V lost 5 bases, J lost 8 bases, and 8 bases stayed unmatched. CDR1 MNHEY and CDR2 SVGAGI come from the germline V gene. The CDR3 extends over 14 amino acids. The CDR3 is CASSRTSFSDEQFF. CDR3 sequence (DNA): TGTGCCAGCAGTCGGACTAGCTTTTCCGATGAGCAGTTCTTC.

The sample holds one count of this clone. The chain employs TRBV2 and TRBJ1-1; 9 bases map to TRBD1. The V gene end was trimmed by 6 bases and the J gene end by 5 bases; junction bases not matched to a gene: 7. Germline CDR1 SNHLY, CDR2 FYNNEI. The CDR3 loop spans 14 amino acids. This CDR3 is CASSADRGRTEAFF. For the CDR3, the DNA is TGTGCCAGCAGCGCGGACAGGGGTCGGACTGAAGCTTTCTTT.

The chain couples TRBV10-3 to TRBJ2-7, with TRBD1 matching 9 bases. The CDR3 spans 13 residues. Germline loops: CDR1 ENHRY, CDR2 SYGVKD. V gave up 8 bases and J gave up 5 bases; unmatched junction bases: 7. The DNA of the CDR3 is TGTGCCATCGGGACAGGGTCTGCGAACGAGCAGTACTTC. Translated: CAIGTGSANEQYF.

The CDR3 loop is CASSATGDSYNEQFF. The CDR3 coding sequence is TGTGCCAGCAGCGCTACCGGTGACTCCTACAATGAGCAGTTCTTC. The V gene is TRBV5-4, the J gene TRBJ2-1; no clear D gene. Germline CDR1 and CDR2: SGHNT and YYREEE (reference sequence). Trimming stripped 4 bases from V and 0 bases from J, with 11 bases between. The CDR3 extends over 15 amino acids. The variable domain in full, completed from reference TRBV5-4 and TRBJ2-1, reads ETGVTQSPTHLIKTRGQQVTLRCSSQSGHNTVSWYQQALGQGPQFIFQYYREEENGRGNFPPRFSGLQFPNYSSELNVNALELDDSALYLCASSATGDSYNEQFFGPGTRLTVL.

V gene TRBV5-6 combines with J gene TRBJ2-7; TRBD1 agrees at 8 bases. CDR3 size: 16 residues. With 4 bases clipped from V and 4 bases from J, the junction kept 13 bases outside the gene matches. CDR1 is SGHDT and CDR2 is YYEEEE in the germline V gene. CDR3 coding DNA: TGTGCCAGCAGCCAGGACCCTACAGGGGGTGTATACGAGCAGTACTTC. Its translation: CASSQDPTGGVYEQYF.

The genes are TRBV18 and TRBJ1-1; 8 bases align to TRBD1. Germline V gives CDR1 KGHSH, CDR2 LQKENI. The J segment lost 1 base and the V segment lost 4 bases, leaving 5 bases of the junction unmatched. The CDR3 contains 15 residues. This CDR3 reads CASSQTGTGNTEAFF. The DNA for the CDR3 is TGTGCCAGCTCACAAACCGGGACAGGGAACACTGAAGCTTTCTTT.

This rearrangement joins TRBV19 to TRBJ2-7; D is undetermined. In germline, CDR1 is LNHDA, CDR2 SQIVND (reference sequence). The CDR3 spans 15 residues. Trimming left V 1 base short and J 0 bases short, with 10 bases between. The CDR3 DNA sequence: TGTGCCAGTAGTATAGGCCCCTCGTACTCCTACGAGCAGTACTTC. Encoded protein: CASSIGPSYSYEQYF.

CDR3 DNA: TGTGCCATCAGTGAGACGAATCAGCCCCAGCATTTT. It yields the protein CAISETNQPQHF. The chain combines TRBV10-3 with TRBJ1-5; D remains ambiguous. The CDR3 is 12 residues long. CDR1 is ENHRY, CDR2 SYGVKD, per germline. The ends were cut back, 2 bases at V and 4 bases at J, with 3 bases in the middle.